This passage covers 30 T cell receptor beta chains from one sample sequenced in a study of blood T cell repertoires in COVID-19. Some clones are missing from TCRdb's copy, which holds only in-frame ones; the method was immunoSEQ multiplex PCR. The table includes around 72,000 clones, over 65% detected once. The source material was peripheral blood. The receptors derive from a woman older than 75 with acute or convalescent COVID-19.

This clone was counted a single time. The chain is built from TRBV18 and TRBJ1-2; no firm D call. Germline-derived CDR1 and CDR2 are KGHSH and LQKENI. Trimming removed 0 bases at V and 0 bases at J, with 14 bases between. This CDR3 is 17 amino acids long. Written as DNA, the CDR3 is TGTGCCAGCTCACCACCGCTGACAATGAGAACTAACTATGGCTACACCTTC. It encodes CASSPPLTMRTNYGYTF.

The V and J genes are TRBV3-1 (or the pseudogene TRBV3-2) and TRBJ1-2, with 9 bases fitting TRBD1. The CDR3 loop spans 13 amino acids. Germline V lookup: CDR1 LGHDT, CDR2 YNNKEL (reference sequence). V dropped 4 bases and J dropped 8; count of bases not matched to a gene: 5. CDR3 sequence: CASSPTGGHGYTF. Written as DNA, the CDR3 is TGTGCCAGCAGCCCTACAGGGGGCCACGGCTACACCTTC.

The J gene is TRBJ2-4, the V gene TRBV19, with D possibly TRBD1 on 6 matching bases. The CDR3 consists of 14 residues. Trimming pared 3 bases from V and 4 bases from J, leaving 10 bases between. The germline CDR1 and CDR2 sequences are LNHDA and SQIVND (reference sequence). Here the CDR3 reads CASSIRTDKNIQYF. Here the CDR3 DNA reads TGTGCCAGTAGTATCCGGACAGATAAAAACATTCAGTACTTC.

The rearrangement links TRBV5-4 to TRBJ1-2; possible D gene TRBD1, 5 bases. Per the germline V gene, CDR1 is SGHNT and CDR2 is YYREEE (reference sequence). CDR3 size: 14 residues. V lost 4 bases and J 4 bases, leaving 14 bases between the germline ends. The CDR3 reads CASSPAPGGYGYTF. CDR3 sequence (DNA): TGTGCCAGCAGCCCCGCACCGGGGGGCTATGGCTACACCTTC. Using reference TRBV5-4 and TRBJ1-2 for the parts outside the CDR3, the full variable domain is ETGVTQSPTHLIKTRGQQVTLRCSSQSGHNTVSWYQQALGQGPQFIFQYYREEENGRGNFPPRFSGLQFPNYSSELNVNALELDDSALYLCASSPAPGGYGYTFGSGTRLTVV.

The chain joins TRBV7-3 to TRBJ1-1, with TRBD1 matching 7 bases. The V segment lost 5 bases and the J segment 2 bases; nucleotides outside the gene matches: 2. The CDR3 length is 13 residues. Germline V lookup: CDR1 SGHTA, CDR2 FQGTGA. The DNA for the CDR3 is TGTGCCAGCAGCCGACAGGGTAACACTGAAGCTTTCTTT. Encoded protein: CASSRQGNTEAFF.

V gene TRBV6-5 combines with J gene TRBJ1-1, with D perhaps matching TRBD1 (5 bases). CDR3 size: 14 residues. Trimming removed 6 bases from V and 1 base from J, with 12 bases in between. The V gene's germline CDR1 is MNHEY and CDR2 SVGAGI. CDR3 in amino acids: CASRTGLTNTEAFF. For the CDR3, the DNA is TGTGCCAGCAGGACGGGACTGACGAACACTGAAGCTTTCTTT.

This sequence joins TRBV9 and TRBJ2-2, with D possibly matching TRBD2 (7 bases). Germline CDR1 reads SGDLS; CDR2 reads YYNGEE. This CDR3 has 15 residues. The germline V and J ends were trimmed by 4 bases and 2 bases, with 12 bases remaining between them. CDR3 nucleotide sequence: TGTGCCAGCAGCCTCGGGGGGCGCAACACCGGGGAGCTGTTTTTT. Translation: CASSLGGRNTGELFF.

The table lists this clone with a few counts. This chain joins TRBV19 and TRBJ1-5; D remains unclear. Per germline, CDR1 LNHDA and CDR2 SQIVND (reference sequence). Trimming stripped 1 base from V and 0 bases from J, with 7 bases between. The CDR3 totals 15 residues. CDR3 protein: CASSIGPYSNQPQHF. CDR3 coding DNA: TGTGCCAGTAGTATAGGGCCATATAGCAATCAGCCCCAGCATTTT.

This clone was seen a handful of times. V usage is TRBV7-9 and J usage is TRBJ2-7, with TRBD1 matching 7 bases. The germline CDR1 and CDR2 sequences are SEHNR and FQNEAQ (reference sequence). The CDR3 length is 15 residues. Unmatched junction bases numbered 12, after V lost 5 bases and J lost 5 bases. The CDR3 protein is CASSPPTGSGNEQYF. In nucleotides, the CDR3 is TGTGCCAGCAGCCCACCGACAGGGTCCGGTAACGAGCAGTACTTC.

The chain employs TRBV7-9 and TRBJ2-7; TRBD1 is a possible D gene (6 bases). The V end was cut by 5 bases, the J end by 4 bases, with 18 bases between. CDR3 size: 15 residues. Germline CDR1 and CDR2: SEHNR and FQNEAQ (reference sequence). CDR3 sequence (DNA): TGTGCCAGCAGCGCCTCCGGGACAATGTGGTACGAGCAGTACTTC. Translated: CASSASGTMWYEQYF.

The J gene is TRBJ1-5, the V gene TRBV5-1; 7 positions match TRBD1. The CDR3 is made up of 15 amino acids. V gave up 0 bases and J gave up 6 bases; unmatched junction bases: 6. In germline, CDR1 is SGHRS, CDR2 YFSETQ. The CDR3 sequence: CASSLEGQQAQPQHF. The CDR3 region has the DNA TGCGCCAGCAGCTTGGAGGGACAGCAGGCTCAGCCCCAGCATTTT.

In its sample, this clone was seen once. The rearrangement uses TRBV5-1 and TRBJ2-2, with TRBD2 identical over 8 bases. The V segment lost 0 bases and the J segment 7 bases; nucleotides outside the gene matches: 5. This CDR3 contains 15 residues. Per germline, CDR1 SGHRS and CDR2 YFSETQ. CDR3 amino acids: CASSLVSGVDGELFF. CDR3 nucleotide sequence: TGCGCCAGCAGCTTGGTTAGCGGGGTAGACGGGGAGCTGTTTTTT.

The chain couples TRBV7-9 to TRBJ2-1; 8 nucleotides align to TRBD2. After removal of 4 bases from V and 1 base from J, the junction contained 9 bases not matched to a gene. CDR3 length: 17 residues. Germline values: CDR1 SEHNR, CDR2 FQNEAQ (reference sequence). In DNA, the CDR3 is TGTGCCAGCAGCTCTCGGACCGGGACTAGTTCCTACAATGAGCAGTTCTTC. Its protein product is CASSSRTGTSSYNEQFF.

The chain couples TRBV10-3 to TRBJ2-1, with 8 bases matching TRBD2. CDR3 length: 15 residues. The V segment lost 3 bases and the J segment 5 bases; nucleotides outside the gene matches: 6. The germline gives CDR1 ENHRY, CDR2 SYGVKD. The CDR3 coding sequence is TGTGCCATCAGTGATTTAGTTAGCGGGGACAATGAGCAGTTCTTC. Translated, it gives CAISDLVSGDNEQFF.

This clone came up a few times. The gene calls are TRBV20-1 and TRBJ1-2; no reliable D call. CDR3 length equals 11 residues. Germline assignment: CDR1 DFQATT and CDR2 SNEGSKA (reference sequence). V was trimmed by 6 bases and J by 7 bases, leaving 12 bases between them. The CDR3: CSAPSGPGYTF. DNA for the CDR3: TGCAGTGCCCCCAGTGGTCCTGGCTACACCTTC.

This sequence joins TRBV5-1 and TRBJ1-2; 10 positions match TRBD1. The CDR3 extends over 15 amino acids. V shed 4 bases, J shed 3 bases, and the junction held 6 bases outside the gene matches. The germline V gene has CDR1 SGHRS and CDR2 YFSETQ. Here the CDR3 reads CASSPQTGGDYGYTF. In nucleotides, the CDR3 is TGCGCCAGCAGCCCACAGACAGGGGGCGACTATGGCTACACCTTC.

This chain joins TRBV3-1 (or the pseudogene TRBV3-2) and TRBJ2-3; TRBD2 matches 10 bases. CDR3 length: 16 amino acids. Germline assignment: CDR1 LGHDT and CDR2 YNNKEL (reference sequence). Trimming removed 6 bases from V and 2 bases from J; junction bases left unmatched: 8. The DNA for the CDR3 is TGTGCCAGCAGACAAAATCTAGCGGGGGCCACAGATACGCAGTATTTT. This gives the protein CASRQNLAGATDTQYF.

V gene TRBV5-5 combines with J gene TRBJ1-2; D not certain. The germline CDR1 and CDR2 sequences are SGHKS and YYEKEE (reference sequence). The CDR3 loop spans 15 amino acids. The V gene lost 4 bases and the J gene lost 0 bases, with 13 bases spanning the gap. CDR3 residues: CASSAGGQTNYGYTF. CDR3 nucleotide sequence: TGTGCCAGCAGCGCCGGAGGGCAGACTAACTATGGCTACACCTTC. Supplemented by reference TRBV5-5 and TRBJ1-2, the full variable domain reads DAGVTQSPTHLIKTRGQQVTLRCSPISGHKSVSWYQQVLGQGPQFIFQYYEKEERGRGNFPDRFSARQFPNYSSELNVNALLLGDSALYLCASSAGGQTNYGYTFGSGTRLTVV.

This clone occurred once. The rearrangement links TRBV3-1 (or the pseudogene TRBV3-2) to TRBJ2-1; the D gene is possibly TRBD2 (6 bases). CDR3 size: 15 residues. Trimming left V 4 bases short and J 9 bases short, with 19 bases between. Germline V gene lookup returns CDR1 LGHDT and CDR2 YNNKEL (reference sequence). CDR3 in DNA: TGTGCCAGCAGCCCATCGAGGGTTTCGGGGGTTGAGCAGTTCTTC. Its translation is CASSPSRVSGVEQFF.

The rearrangement uses TRBV6-5 and TRBJ2-1; weak D call: TRBD2 (6 bases). CDR3 length: 13 amino acids. Germline V gene lookup returns CDR1 MNHEY and CDR2 SVGAGI. The ends were cut back, 7 bases at V and 6 bases at J, with 13 bases in the middle. The CDR3 nucleotides read TGTGCCAGCATTCCTTACGGGGGCAATGAGCAGTTCTTC. Encoded protein: CASIPYGGNEQFF.

Concerning this clone: A read error may account for a junction end that differs from germline. V gene TRBV12-3 or TRBV12-4 combines with J gene TRBJ2-3; D gene ambiguous. The CDR3 consists of 12 residues. Here the CDR3 reads CASSLERYTQYF. The DNA of the CDR3 is TGTGCCAGCAGCTTAGAGCGATATACGCAGTATTTT.

The chain combines TRBV4-1 with TRBJ2-1; TRBD2 matches at 12 bases. This CDR3 is built from 17 residues. Germline V gives CDR1 MGHRA, CDR2 YSYEKL. V was clipped by 0 bases and J by 12 bases; unmatched bases: 12. CDR3 DNA: TGCGCCAGCAGCCAAGAGAGGGGACTAGCGGGCCCCTGGGGGCAGTTCTTC. It codes for CASSQERGLAGPWGQFF.

The chain employs TRBV2 and TRBJ1-1; D might be TRBD1 (5 bases). The V end lost 6 bases, the J end lost 0 bases, and 14 bases lay between the germline ends. The CDR3 is 15 residues long. CDR1 SNHLY and CDR2 FYNNEI come from the germline V gene. The CDR3 protein is CASRIETDMNTEAFF. The CDR3 bases are TGTGCCAGCAGGATCGAGACAGATATGAACACTGAAGCTTTCTTT.

The rearrangement links TRBV28 to TRBJ1-1; possibly TRBD1 for D (6 bases). The CDR3 contains 15 residues. V gave up 6 bases and J gave up 2 bases, with 16 bases separating them. CDR1 MDHEN and CDR2 SYDVKM come from the germline V gene. In nucleotides, the CDR3 is TGTGCCAGCAGGGGGGGGCAGCTAGGAAACACTGAAGCTTTCTTT. Residues: CASRGGQLGNTEAFF.

V is TRBV11-2 and J is TRBJ2-3; TRBD2 might be the D (5 bases). The CDR3 consists of 15 residues. CDR1 is SGHAT, CDR2 FQNNGV, per germline. The V gene lost 7 bases and the J gene lost 0 bases, with 14 bases spanning the gap. Here the CDR3 reads CASTKKAASTDTQYF. CDR3 coding DNA: TGTGCCAGCACTAAGAAAGCGGCTAGCACAGATACGCAGTATTTT.

This clone was counted only a few times. The DNA for the CDR3 is TGTGCCAGCAGCCCGACAGGGGGCTATGGCTACACCTTC. Its protein is CASSPTGGYGYTF. The V call is TRBV3-1 (or the pseudogene TRBV3-2), the J call TRBJ1-2; 9 bases are a match to TRBD1. Losses at the gene ends were 4 bases for V and 4 bases for J; bases not matched to a gene: 1. The CDR3 contains 13 residues. The germline V gene encodes CDR1 LGHDT and CDR2 YNNKEL (reference sequence).

The chain uses TRBV5-5 and TRBJ2-3, with 7 bases lining up with TRBD2. Germline V gives CDR1 SGHKS, CDR2 YYEKEE (reference sequence). The CDR3 extends over 15 amino acids. Losses at the gene ends were 4 bases for V and 5 bases for J; bases not matched to a gene: 10. The CDR3 DNA follows: TGTGCCAGCAGCGCCCGACTAGCAAGCGGAGATACGCAGTATTTT. Its protein product is CASSARLASGDTQYF.

The chain recombines TRBV2 with TRBJ1-5, with D possibly TRBD1 on 5 matching bases. The germline V gene has CDR1 SNHLY and CDR2 FYNNEI. This CDR3 has 15 residues. V lost 8 bases and J 0 bases, leaving 14 bases between the germline ends. The CDR3 nucleotides are TGTGCCAGCCGCAGGGAATCCTATAGCAATCAGCCCCAGCATTTT. It encodes CASRRESYSNQPQHF. Full variable domain (missing parts from reference TRBV2 and TRBJ1-5): EPEVTQTPSHQVTQMGQEVILRCVPISNHLYFYWYRQILGQKVEFLVSFYNNEISEKSEIFDDQFSVERPDGSNFTLKIRSTKLEDSAMYFCASRRESYSNQPQHFGDGTRLSIL.

The chain recombines TRBV14 with TRBJ2-5; TRBD1 aligns across 12 bases. The CDR3 covers 14 residues. V was pared by 4 bases and J by 6 bases, with 3 bases of the junction left unmatched. The germline V gene encodes CDR1 SGHDN and CDR2 FVKESK. The CDR3 nucleotides read TGTGCCAGCAGCCGGGACAGGGGGCCGAAGACCCAGTACTTC. Translating it yields CASSRDRGPKTQYF.

The CDR3 here is CATHQESGNSPLHF. DNA for the CDR3: TGTGCCACCCACCAAGAGTCGGGAAATTCACCCCTCCACTTT. This chain joins TRBV7-9 and TRBJ1-6; D call uncertain. Germline V gene sequence: CDR1 SEHNR, CDR2 FQNEAQ (reference sequence). Trimming cost V 10 bases and J 7 bases, with 17 bases left between them. The CDR3 length is 14 residues.